This T cell receptor beta chain appears in the sequencing data of a study of T cell responses to AZD1222 COVID-19 vaccine. V lost 3 bases and J 1 base, leaving 14 bases between the germline ends. The germline V gene has CDR1 SGDLS and CDR2 YYNGEE. CDR3 size: 16 residues. Using immunoSEQ multiplex PCR, the repertoire was profiled, and TCRdb retains in-frame clones only, with some absent. The sample includes some 130,000 clones, about nine tenths seen only once; the top ten take under 25%. Study-wide points: Spike-wide coverage was observed for vaccine-associated CD4 TCRs, with dominant responses at 160-218 and 743-854. White British ancestry dominated among donors, who included more females, and clonal diversity was possibly underestimated. Increases in Spike-specific TCR breadth and depth were seen after two AZD1222 doses.

Note on this clone: As yet, its antigen is unknown.

The sample in question was peripheral blood, obtained on day 0 of AZD1222 vaccination. The chain combines TRBV9 with TRBJ1-3; D is uncertain. The clonotype was recovered from an adult in good health. DNA for the CDR3: TGTGCCAGCAGCGGCGAGATAGGGAAGTCTGGAAACACCATATATTTT. This sequence encodes CASSGEIGKSGNTIYF.